The present TCR beta chain was sequenced within a study of blood T cell repertoires in COVID-19. Looking at the study overall: PBMCs, B-cell-depleted T cells, or T cells provided the cDNA or gDNA that made up the material.

Assay used: immunoSEQ multiplex PCR; TCRdb lists only in-frame clones, some missing. The data show about 400,000 clones, with 89% seen just once and 1% to 1.5% held by the top ten. Germline lookup yields CDR1 SEHNR and CDR2 FQNEAQ (reference sequence). This CDR3 region has 12 residues. The V end was cut by 1 base, the J end by 7 bases, with 5 bases between. The genes are TRBV7-9 and TRBJ1-5; D remains ambiguous. Sequencing was performed on peripheral blood. The origin of this receptor is a man in his forties or fifties with acute or convalescent COVID-19. This CDR3 reads CASSLGKQPQHF. The CDR3 nucleotides are TGTGCCAGCAGCTTAGGTAAACAGCCCCAGCATTTT. Full variable domain (missing parts from reference TRBV7-9 and TRBJ1-5): DTGVSQNPRHKITKRGQNVTFRCDPISEHNRLYWYRQTLGQGPEFLTYFQNEAQLEKSRLLSDRFSAERPKGSFSTLEIQRTEQGDSAMYLCASSLGKQPQHFGDGTRLSIL.